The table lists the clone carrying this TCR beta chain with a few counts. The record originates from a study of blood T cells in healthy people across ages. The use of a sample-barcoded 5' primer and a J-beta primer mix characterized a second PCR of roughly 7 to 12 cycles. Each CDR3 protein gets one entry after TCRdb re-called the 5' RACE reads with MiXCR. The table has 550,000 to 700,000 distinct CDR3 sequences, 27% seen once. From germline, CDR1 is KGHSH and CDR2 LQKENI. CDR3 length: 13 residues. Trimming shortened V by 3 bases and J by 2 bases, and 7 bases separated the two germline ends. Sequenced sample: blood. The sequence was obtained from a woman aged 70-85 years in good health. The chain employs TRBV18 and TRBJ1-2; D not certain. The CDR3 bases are TGTGCCAGCTCACCGGAAGAGAACTATGGCTACACCTTC. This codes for CASSPEENYGYTF.